Here is one T cell receptor (beta chain) with its context. The target antigen is unknown. The DNA is left out, because the CDR3 cannot be placed on it with certainty; the CDR3 is given as TCRdb lists it. Sorting defined naive CD8 T cells as CD8+CD4-CCR7+CD45RA+. From the PCR reads, TCRdb called clonotypes with MiXCR, one entry per CDR3 protein. The table records 300,000 to 400,000 distinct CDR3 sequences, about 21% of them present only once. The data are from a study of molecular identifiers for immune sequencing clone quantification. Including both end residues, the CDR3 is 16 amino acids long. Regarding the study as a whole: One cell's worth of spiked Jurkat TCR RNA was reportedly detectable among about a million naive cells.

Sequenced sample: naive CD8+ T cells from blood, with Jurkat cell RNA spiked in. Subset specified: FACS-sorted CD8+CD4-CCR7+CD45RA+ naive T cells. The J gene is TRBJ2-2, the V gene TRBV12-3 or TRBV12-4; TRBD2, the table's D call, lacks a check against the DNA. The source is a human donor in good health. Some libraries in this study had Jurkat cell RNA spiked in. CDR3: CASSSPEGFGAGELFF.